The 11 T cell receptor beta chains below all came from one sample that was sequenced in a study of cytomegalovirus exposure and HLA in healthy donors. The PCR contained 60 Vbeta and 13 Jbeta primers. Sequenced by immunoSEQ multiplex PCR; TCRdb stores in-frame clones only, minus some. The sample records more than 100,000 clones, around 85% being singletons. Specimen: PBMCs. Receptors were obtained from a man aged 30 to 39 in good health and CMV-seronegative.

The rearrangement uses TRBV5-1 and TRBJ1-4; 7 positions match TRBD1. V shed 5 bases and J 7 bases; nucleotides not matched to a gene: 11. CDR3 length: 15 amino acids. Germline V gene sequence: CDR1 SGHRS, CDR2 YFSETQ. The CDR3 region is CASSKGASGGEKLFF. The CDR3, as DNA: TGCGCCAGCAGTAAGGGGGCCTCGGGTGGTGAAAAACTGTTTTTT. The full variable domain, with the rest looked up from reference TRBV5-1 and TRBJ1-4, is KAGVTQTPRYLIKTRGQQVTLSCSPISGHRSVSWYQQTPGQGLQFLFEYFSETQRNKGNFPGRFSGRQFSNSRSEMNVSTLELGDSALYLCASSKGASGGEKLFFGSGTQLSVL.

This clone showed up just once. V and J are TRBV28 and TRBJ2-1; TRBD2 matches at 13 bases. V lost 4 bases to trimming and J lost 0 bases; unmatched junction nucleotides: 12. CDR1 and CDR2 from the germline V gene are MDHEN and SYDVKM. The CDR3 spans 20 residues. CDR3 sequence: CASSSGLAGEDLSSYNEQFF. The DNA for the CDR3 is TGTGCCAGCAGTTCCGGACTAGCGGGGGAGGACTTAAGCTCCTACAATGAGCAGTTCTTC.

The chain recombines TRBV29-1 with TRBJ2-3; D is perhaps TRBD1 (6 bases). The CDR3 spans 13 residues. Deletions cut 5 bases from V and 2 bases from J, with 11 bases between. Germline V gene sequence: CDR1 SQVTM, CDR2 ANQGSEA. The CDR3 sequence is CSVSGQYTDTQYF. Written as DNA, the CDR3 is TGCAGCGTTTCCGGACAGTACACAGATACGCAGTATTTT.

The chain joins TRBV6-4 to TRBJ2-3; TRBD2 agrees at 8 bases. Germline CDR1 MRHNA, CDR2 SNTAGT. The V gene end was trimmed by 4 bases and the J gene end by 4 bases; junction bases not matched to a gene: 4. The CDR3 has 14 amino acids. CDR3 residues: CASSVVGGADTQYF. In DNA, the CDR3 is TGTGCCAGCAGTGTGGTCGGGGGGGCAGATACGCAGTATTTT.

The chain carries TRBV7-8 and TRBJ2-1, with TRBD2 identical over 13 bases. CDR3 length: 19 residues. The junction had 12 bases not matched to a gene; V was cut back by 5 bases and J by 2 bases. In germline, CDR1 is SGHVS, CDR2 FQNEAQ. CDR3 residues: CASSPSLAGGQTTYNEQFF. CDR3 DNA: TGTGCCAGCAGCCCATCACTAGCGGGGGGGCAAACGACCTACAATGAGCAGTTCTTC.

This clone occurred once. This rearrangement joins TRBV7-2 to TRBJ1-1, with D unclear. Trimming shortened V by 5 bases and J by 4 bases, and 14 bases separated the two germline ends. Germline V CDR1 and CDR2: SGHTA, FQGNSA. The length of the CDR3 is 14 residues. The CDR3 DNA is TGTGCCAGCAGCCAACAACAGAGAACCACTGAAGCTTTCTTT. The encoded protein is CASSQQQRTTEAFF.

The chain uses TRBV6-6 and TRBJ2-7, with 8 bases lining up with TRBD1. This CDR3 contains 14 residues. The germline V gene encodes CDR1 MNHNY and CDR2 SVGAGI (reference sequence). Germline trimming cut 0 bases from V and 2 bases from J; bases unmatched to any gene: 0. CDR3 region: CASSYSTGAYEQYF. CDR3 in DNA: TGTGCCAGCAGTTACTCGACAGGGGCCTACGAGCAGTACTTC.

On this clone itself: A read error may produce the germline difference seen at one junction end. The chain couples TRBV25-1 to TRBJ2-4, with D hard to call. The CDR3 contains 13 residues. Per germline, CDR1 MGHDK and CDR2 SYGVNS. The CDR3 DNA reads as TGTGCCAGCAGTGAAACAGCCAAAAACAGTCAGTACTTC. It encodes CASSETAKNSQYF. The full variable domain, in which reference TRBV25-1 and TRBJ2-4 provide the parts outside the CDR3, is EADIYQTPRYLVIGTGKKITLECSQTMGHDKMYWYQQDPGMELHLIHYSYGVNSTEKGDLSSESTVSRIRTEHFPLTLESARPSHTSQYLCASSETAKNSQYFGAGTRLSVL.

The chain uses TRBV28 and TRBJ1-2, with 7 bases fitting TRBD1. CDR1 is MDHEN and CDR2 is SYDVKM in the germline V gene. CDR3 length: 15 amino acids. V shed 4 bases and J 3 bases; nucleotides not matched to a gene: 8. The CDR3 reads CASSSFSGTDYGYTF. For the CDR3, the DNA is TGTGCCAGCAGTTCCTTTTCCGGGACAGACTATGGCTACACCTTC.

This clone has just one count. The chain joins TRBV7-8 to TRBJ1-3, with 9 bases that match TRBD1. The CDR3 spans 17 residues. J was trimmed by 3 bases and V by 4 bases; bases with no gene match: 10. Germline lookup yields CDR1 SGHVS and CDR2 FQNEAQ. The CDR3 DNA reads TGTGCCAGCAGCTCTCGGGCACCGGACAGGGGTGGAAACACCATATATTTT. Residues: CASSSRAPDRGGNTIYF.

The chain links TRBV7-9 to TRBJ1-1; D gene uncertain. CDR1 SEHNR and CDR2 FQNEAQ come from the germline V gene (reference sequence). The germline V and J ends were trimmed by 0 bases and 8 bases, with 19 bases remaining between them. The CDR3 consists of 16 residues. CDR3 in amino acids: CASSLAPTRVGPEAFF. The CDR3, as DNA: TGTGCCAGCAGCTTAGCGCCCACTAGGGTCGGGCCGGAAGCTTTCTTT.